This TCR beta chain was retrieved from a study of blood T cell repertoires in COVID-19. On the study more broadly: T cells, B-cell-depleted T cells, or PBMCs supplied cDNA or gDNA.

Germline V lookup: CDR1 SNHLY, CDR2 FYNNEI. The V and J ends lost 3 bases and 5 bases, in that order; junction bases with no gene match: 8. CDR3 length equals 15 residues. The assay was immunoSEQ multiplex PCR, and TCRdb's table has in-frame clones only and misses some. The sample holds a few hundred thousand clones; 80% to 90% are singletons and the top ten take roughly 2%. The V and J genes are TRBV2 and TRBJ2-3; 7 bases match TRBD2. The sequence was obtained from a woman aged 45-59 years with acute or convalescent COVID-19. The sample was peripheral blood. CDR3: CASSEDAGVGDTQYF. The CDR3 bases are TGTGCCAGCAGTGAGGACGCGGGAGTGGGAGATACGCAGTATTTT.